These 2 T cell receptor beta chains originate from one sample sequenced in a study of radiotherapy plus CTLA-4 blockade in lung cancer. Data came from immunoSEQ multiplex PCR; TCRdb stores just in-frame clones and leaves some out. The table has about 48,000 clones, 75% to 90% seen once. Material: peripheral blood, obtained from a patient treated with radiotherapy plus ipilimumab. These receptors were obtained from a human donor with non-small cell lung cancer that progressed on radiotherapy plus ipilimumab. Some clones in this sample may be carry-over from other donors' samples.

The sample holds one count of this clone. The J gene is TRBJ1-1, the V gene TRBV7-9; no clear D. The ends were cut back, 6 bases at V and 5 bases at J, with 10 bases in the middle. The CDR3 runs 12 residues. Germline lookup yields CDR1 SEHNR and CDR2 FQNEAQ (reference sequence). In DNA, the CDR3 is TGTGCCAGCAGTTTCCCAGGAACTGAAGCTTTCTTT. Its translation is CASSFPGTEAFF.

The rearrangement links TRBV30 to TRBJ1-6; D gene uncertain. With 6 bases removed from V and 7 bases from J, the gap between germline ends came to 10 bases. The CDR3 is made up of 12 amino acids. Germline values: CDR1 GTSNPN, CDR2 SVGIG (reference sequence). CDR3 nucleotide sequence: TGTGCCTGTGAAGTCAGAAATTCACCCCTCCACTTT. Encoded protein: CACEVRNSPLHF.